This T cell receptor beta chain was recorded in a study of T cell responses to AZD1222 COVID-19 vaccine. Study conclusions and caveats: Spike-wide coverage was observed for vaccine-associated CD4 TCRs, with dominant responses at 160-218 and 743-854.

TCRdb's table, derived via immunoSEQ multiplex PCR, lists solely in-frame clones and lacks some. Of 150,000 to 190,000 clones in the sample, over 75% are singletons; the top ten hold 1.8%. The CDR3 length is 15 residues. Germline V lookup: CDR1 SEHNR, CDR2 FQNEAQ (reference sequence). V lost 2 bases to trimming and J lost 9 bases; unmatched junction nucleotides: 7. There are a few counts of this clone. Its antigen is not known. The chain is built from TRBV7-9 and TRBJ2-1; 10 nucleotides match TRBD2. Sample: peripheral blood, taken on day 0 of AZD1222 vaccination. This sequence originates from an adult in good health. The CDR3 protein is CASSLRLAGGVEQFF. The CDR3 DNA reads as TGTGCCAGCAGCTTAAGGTTAGCGGGAGGAGTTGAGCAGTTCTTC.